This T cell receptor (beta chain) was sequenced for a study of cytomegalovirus exposure and HLA in healthy donors. Notes on the study in general: Further analysis was carried out later, and it showed several of the most significant clusters appearing linked to common viral pathogens. Among TCR beta chains, those listed as cytomegalovirus-associated numbered around 180. Highly shared sequence variants in one cluster were likely a sequencing artifact. Later work found that TCR association rates differed between HLA loci; DRB1 had the most and HLA-C the fewest.

The V gene's germline CDR1 is MNHNS and CDR2 SASEGT. 11 amino acids form the CDR3, both terminal residues included. In the case of this clone: Its antigen is undetermined. Because it lacks the conserved phenylalanine or tryptophan at the end, this CDR3 is likely a read error. No DNA is shown, since the ends of the CDR3 on it are uncertain; the CDR3 is the one TCRdb lists.

PCR primers comprised 60 Vbeta and 13 Jbeta primers. TCRdb keeps only in-frame clones here, not all; method: immunoSEQ multiplex PCR. The table lists 150,000 to 200,000 clones, about four fifths of them singletons. The TCR comes from a man in his fifties or sixties in good health and CMV-seropositive. Sequenced input: PBMCs. The chain uses TRBV6-1 and TRBJ2-7; the table's D call, TRBD1, was not checked against the DNA. The CDR3 here is CASSEGRQVSL.